These 5 T cell receptor beta chains came from one sample sequenced in a study of T cell repertoires in cytomegalovirus infection. TCRdb recomputed calls from the reads with MiXCR, one row per CDR3 protein. Here the sample spans roughly 920,000 distinct CDR3 sequences, roughly 30% being singletons. Antigen specificity for these receptors is unknown. Sequences were derived from cultured CD8+ T cells from PBMCs, sampled from culture after CMV antigen stimulation. The receptors were gathered from a human donor in good health (CMV status not recorded). Some clones in this sample may be carry-over from other donors' samples.

This clonotype was detected once. V usage is TRBV24-1 and J usage is TRBJ2-7; no reliable D call. Germline V gene sequence: CDR1 KGHDR, CDR2 SFDVKD. The V end lost 12 bases, the J end lost 3 bases, and 20 bases lay between the germline ends. The CDR3 loop spans 14 amino acids. The CDR3 loop is CASTRTAKIYEQYV. In DNA form, the CDR3 reads TGTGCCTCTACGAGGACCGCAAAAATCTACGAGCAGTACGTC.

The rearrangement uses TRBV7-9 and TRBJ2-5; D remains ambiguous. The CDR3 contains 13 residues. V was cut by 2 bases and J by 5 bases, with 9 bases left in between. Germline CDR1 and CDR2: SEHNR and FQNEAQ (reference sequence). CDR3 nucleotide sequence: TGTGCCAGCAGCTTAAATTCGCGCGAGACCCAGTACTTC. This codes for CASSLNSRETQYF.

This sequence joins TRBV5-1 and TRBJ2-1; 9 nucleotides agree with TRBD2. CDR3 length: 18 residues. CDR1 SGHRS and CDR2 YFSETQ come from the germline V gene. After removal of 3 bases from V and 7 bases from J, the junction contained 17 bases not matched to a gene. The chain's CDR3 is CASSWDTTGLAGWNEQFF. In DNA, the CDR3 is TGCGCCAGCAGCTGGGACACGACGGGGCTAGCGGGGTGGAATGAGCAGTTCTTC.

The chain has TRBV25-1 and TRBJ2-1; unclear D gene. Trimming cost V 3 bases and J 6 bases, with 6 bases left between them. Looked up from germline, CDR1 is MGHDK and CDR2 is SYGVNS. The CDR3 runs to 12 residues. The DNA for the CDR3 is TGTGCCAGCAGTGATAGGACCAATGAGCAGTTCTTC. It codes for CASSDRTNEQFF.

This chain joins TRBV9 and TRBJ2-1, with D possibly being TRBD1 (5 bases). Germline-derived CDR1 and CDR2 are SGDLS and YYNGEE. Trimming cost V 4 bases and J 7 bases, with 12 bases left between them. CDR3 length: 13 amino acids. This CDR3 reads CASSPGMKNEQFF. The CDR3 bases are TGTGCCAGCAGCCCAGGGATGAAAAATGAGCAGTTCTTC.